What follows are 30 T cell receptor beta chains derived from one specimen sequenced in a study of draining lymph node invasion in breast cancer. One entry per CDR3 protein, called by TCRdb with MiXCR from the bulk RNA-seq reads. The sample yields around 3,500 distinct CDR3 sequences, about 73% seen once. Cells sorted as CD4+ CD45RA- CD25- were taken as memory conventional CD4 T cells. The sample taken for sequencing was sorted memory CD4+ effector T cells from a lymph node. The receptor set was obtained from a female donor with luminal breast cancer.

The V and J genes are TRBV19 and TRBJ1-5; D not resolved. CDR3 length: 12 amino acids. Looked up from germline, CDR1 is LNHDA and CDR2 is SQIVND (reference sequence). The V end lost 6 bases, the J end lost 4 bases, and 7 bases lay between the germline ends. The CDR3 nucleotides read TGTGCCAGTAGAACCGGAAATCAGCCCCAGCATTTT. Protein sequence: CASRTGNQPQHF. Drawing the rest from reference TRBV19 and TRBJ1-5, the complete variable domain is DGGITQSPKYLFRKEGQNVTLSCEQNLNHDAMYWYRQDPGQGLRLIYYSQIVNDFQKGDIAEGYSVSREKKESFPLTVTSAQKNPTAFYLCASRTGNQPQHFGDGTRLSIL.

The count of this clonotype is one. The J gene is TRBJ1-5, the V gene TRBV20-1; tentatively, D is TRBD1 (6 bases). The V and J ends lost 3 bases and 1 base respectively, with 13 bases between them. Germline V gives CDR1 DFQATT, CDR2 SNEGSKA (reference sequence). CDR3 length equals 15 residues. CDR3 in amino acids: CSASMGGPSNQPQHF. Written as DNA, the CDR3 is TGCAGTGCTAGCATGGGGGGGCCGAGCAATCAGCCCCAGCATTTT.

V and J are TRBV28 and TRBJ1-1, with D possibly matching TRBD1 (5 bases). The CDR3 consists of 15 residues. Trimming shortened V by 6 bases and J by 4 bases, and 18 bases separated the two germline ends. Germline V gene data show CDR1 as MDHEN and CDR2 as SYDVKM. CDR3: CASSLGGGTSTEAFF. CDR3 sequence (DNA): TGTGCCAGCAGCCTGGGGGGGGGAACCTCCACTGAAGCTTTCTTT.

The V gene is TRBV28, the J gene TRBJ2-7; 7 nucleotides align to TRBD1. V was clipped by 10 bases and J by 2 bases; unmatched bases: 14. This CDR3 contains 15 residues. The germline V gene has CDR1 MDHEN and CDR2 SYDVKM. The chain's CDR3 is CATTPAGQGAYEQYF. For the CDR3, the DNA is TGTGCCACCACCCCGGCTGGTCAGGGGGCCTACGAGCAGTACTTC.

The chain uses TRBV9 and TRBJ1-6; 8 bases match TRBD1. V shed 4 bases, J shed 10 bases, and the junction held 10 bases outside the gene matches. Germline lookup yields CDR1 SGDLS and CDR2 YYNGEE. The CDR3 covers 15 residues. In DNA, the CDR3 is TGTGCCAGCAGCCCTCAGACAGGGGAGGGGTCACCCCTCCACTTT. Amino acids: CASSPQTGEGSPLHF.

This clonotype has just one count. This sequence joins TRBV20-1 and TRBJ2-1; the D gene is possibly TRBD2 (6 bases). V lost 4 bases and J 7 bases, leaving 17 bases between the germline ends. This CDR3 is 14 amino acids long. The germline CDR1 and CDR2 sequences are DFQATT and SNEGSKA (reference sequence). The CDR3 region has the DNA TGCAGTGCTACCGGGACTCATTTTAGGAATGAGCAGTTCTTC. Translating gives CSATGTHFRNEQFF.

The rearrangement uses TRBV5-1 and TRBJ2-3, with TRBD1 identical over 8 bases. V gave up 0 bases and J gave up 3 bases; unmatched junction bases: 6. The CDR3 contains 16 residues. The germline gives CDR1 SGHRS, CDR2 YFSETQ. This chain's CDR3 is CASSLAGRGQTDTQYF. DNA of the CDR3: TGCGCCAGCAGCTTGGCGGGCAGGGGGCAGACAGATACGCAGTATTTT.

J is TRBJ1-1 and V is TRBV5-6; no reliable D call. The CDR3 is 13 residues long. Looked up from germline, CDR1 is SGHDT and CDR2 is YYEEEE. The V gene lost 2 bases and the J gene lost 1 base, with 6 bases spanning the gap. The chain's CDR3 is CASSFGPNTEAFF. The CDR3 DNA follows: TGTGCCAGCAGCTTCGGACCGAACACTGAAGCTTTCTTT. Looking up the rest from reference TRBV5-6 and TRBJ1-1 gives the full variable domain: DAGVTQSPTHLIKTRGQQVTLRCSPKSGHDTVSWYQQALGQGPQFIFQYYEEEERQRGNFPDRFSGHQFPNYSSELNVNALLLGDSALYLCASSFGPNTEAFFGQGTRLTVV.

V gene TRBV5-1 combines with J gene TRBJ2-3; no reliable D call. V lost 0 bases and J 2 bases, leaving 10 bases between the germline ends. Germline V gives CDR1 SGHRS, CDR2 YFSETQ. The CDR3 is 15 residues long. The DNA for the CDR3 is TGCGCCAGCAGCTTGGGACTTAGCTCCACAGATACGCAGTATTTT. It yields the protein CASSLGLSSTDTQYF.

This chain uses TRBV7-2 with TRBJ2-2, with D perhaps matching TRBD2 (5 bases). CDR1 is SGHTA, CDR2 FQGNSA, per germline. The CDR3 covers 14 residues. V lost 5 bases, J lost 0 bases, and 7 bases lay in between. CDR3 loop: CASSPLANTGELFF. CDR3 bases: TGTGCCAGCAGCCCACTAGCGAACACCGGGGAGCTGTTTTTT.

The chain combines TRBV30 with TRBJ1-3; D is possibly TRBD1 (5 bases). The CDR3 sequence is 15 residues long. Trimming pared 0 bases from V and 0 bases from J, leaving 9 bases between. Germline V gene sequence: CDR1 GTSNPN, CDR2 SVGIG (reference sequence). The CDR3 nucleotides are TGTGCCTGGAGTGTAGGGGAGAGCTCTGGAAACACCATATATTTT. It is translated as CAWSVGESSGNTIYF.

The chain combines TRBV7-2 with TRBJ2-2; TRBD2 is a possible D gene (7 bases). CDR3 length: 14 amino acids. CDR1 and CDR2 (germline): SGHTA, FQGNSA. Deletions cut 3 bases from V and 4 bases from J, with 9 bases between. The CDR3 DNA reads TGTGCCAGCAGCTTCGGGGGGCGCACCGGGGAGCTGTTTTTT. This translates into CASSFGGRTGELFF.

Here the CDR3 reads CASRNSGKLFF. As DNA, the CDR3 is TGTGCCAGCAGAAACTCGGGGAAACTGTTTTTT. This rearrangement joins TRBV2 to TRBJ1-4; D remains unclear. Trimming removed 6 bases at V and 11 bases at J, with 10 bases between. The CDR3 is made up of 11 amino acids. Germline CDR1 SNHLY, CDR2 FYNNEI.

This clonotype has only one observation. Here the CDR3 DNA reads TGTGCCAGACTAAGCTACGAGCAGTACTTC. Its protein product is CARLSYEQYF. The rearrangement uses TRBV19 and TRBJ2-7; D not resolved. This CDR3 spans 10 amino acids. CDR1 and CDR2 from the germline V gene are LNHDA and SQIVND (reference sequence). Trimming removed 9 bases at V and 3 bases at J, with 6 bases between.

The chain carries TRBV12-3 or TRBV12-4 and TRBJ1-2, with 7 positions matching TRBD1. V trimming: 6 bases; J trimming: 1 base; junction bases outside the gene matches: 11. The CDR3 contains 16 residues. The CDR3 sequence is CASRRDSGLSNYGYTF. The DNA of the CDR3 is TGTGCCAGCAGACGGGACAGCGGGCTAAGTAACTATGGCTACACCTTC.

The chain couples TRBV7-2 to TRBJ2-2, with 8 bases matching TRBD2. The CDR3 covers 15 residues. Looked up from germline, CDR1 is SGHTA and CDR2 is FQGNSA. Losses at the gene ends were 5 bases for V and 3 bases for J; bases not matched to a gene: 5. CDR3 in amino acids: CASSPTSGDTGELFF. The CDR3 DNA sequence: TGTGCCAGCAGCCCTACTAGCGGCGACACCGGGGAGCTGTTTTTT.

This rearrangement joins TRBV4-2 to TRBJ1-3; 9 nucleotides align to TRBD1. CDR3 length: 15 amino acids. CDR1 LGHNA and CDR2 YNFKEQ come from the germline V gene. V lost 8 bases and J lost 2; bases outside the gene matches: 7. As DNA, the CDR3 is TGTGCCAGCTCATTGGGACAGGGAACTGGAAACACCATATATTTT. This sequence encodes CASSLGQGTGNTIYF.

The V gene is TRBV5-5, the J gene TRBJ1-1; D is unclear. In germline, CDR1 is SGHKS, CDR2 YYEKEE (reference sequence). Trimming took off 3 bases at V and 4 bases at J, with 13 bases between the two ends. The CDR3 length is 14 residues. CDR3 in DNA: TGTGCCAGCAGCTCGCCCCAGGTCCTCACTGAAGCTTTCTTT. Protein: CASSSPQVLTEAFF.

CDR3 in amino acids: CASSVLTGTQETQYF. CDR3 DNA: TGTGCCAGCAGTGTGTTGACCGGGACCCAAGAGACCCAGTACTTC. The chain recombines TRBV6-1 with TRBJ2-5; either TRBD1 or TRBD2 may fit D (5 bases each). V lost 4 bases, J lost 1 base, and 13 bases lay in between. The CDR3 sequence is 15 residues long. Germline values: CDR1 MNHNS, CDR2 SASEGT.

V gene TRBV18 combines with J gene TRBJ2-5; D remains ambiguous. Germline V lookup: CDR1 KGHSH, CDR2 LQKENI. CDR3 size: 11 residues. V lost 1 base and J lost 3, with 0 bases in between. CDR3 amino acids: CASSPQETQYF. CDR3 coding DNA: TGTGCCAGCTCACCACAAGAGACCCAGTACTTC.

This clonotype was picked up a small number of times. The germline gene is not matched at one end of the junction; a read error may be the cause. The chain employs TRBV7-9 and TRBJ2-1; D is possibly TRBD2 (5 bases). Germline V gene sequence: CDR1 SEHNR, CDR2 FQNEAQ (reference sequence). The CDR3 contains 13 residues. CDR3 sequence reads: CASSLVANGMVVF. CDR3 coding DNA: TGTGCCAGCAGCTTAGTGGCTAACGGGATGGTGGTCTTC.

This chain links TRBV9 with TRBJ1-1; D not certain. CDR1 SGDLS and CDR2 YYNGEE come from the germline V gene. The CDR3 consists of 11 residues. Trimming cost V 6 bases and J 11 bases, with 14 bases left between them. The CDR3 DNA follows: TGTGCCAGCACCCCCGTTCTAGCTGCTTTCTTT. It yields the protein CASTPVLAAFF.

This clonotype has only a few counts. This rearrangement joins TRBV27 to TRBJ1-5; 11 positions match TRBD1. Germline trimming cut 4 bases from V and 1 base from J; bases unmatched to any gene: 6. The CDR3 is 17 amino acids. The germline gives CDR1 MNHEY, CDR2 SMNVEV (reference sequence). Here the CDR3 DNA reads TGTGCCAGCAGTTCAGGGACAGGGGGTTGGAGCAATCAGCCCCAGCATTTT. This encodes CASSSGTGGWSNQPQHF.

The rearrangement joins TRBV3-1 to TRBJ2-2, with 10 bases matching TRBD2. Germline values: CDR1 LGHDT, CDR2 YNNKEL (reference sequence). The J segment lost 1 base and the V segment lost 4 bases, leaving 6 bases of the junction unmatched. The CDR3 spans 17 residues. CDR3 loop: CASSLPGLAQNTGELFF. In nucleotides, the CDR3 is TGTGCCAGCAGCCTACCGGGACTAGCGCAGAACACCGGGGAGCTGTTTTTT.

This sequence joins TRBV5-1 and TRBJ1-1; D uncertain. The CDR3 runs to 14 residues. Germline CDR1 SGHRS, CDR2 YFSETQ. The V end was cut by 0 bases, the J end by 10 bases, with 16 bases between. The CDR3 here is CASSLDPEGPRAFF. DNA for the CDR3: TGCGCCAGCAGCTTGGATCCCGAGGGCCCGCGAGCTTTCTTT.

The rearrangement links TRBV5-1 to TRBJ2-7; tentative D call: TRBD1 (5 bases). The length of the CDR3 is 15 residues. Deletions cut 4 bases from V and 2 bases from J, with 16 bases between. Looked up from germline, CDR1 is SGHRS and CDR2 is YFSETQ. CDR3 amino acids: CASSIDSQAPYEQYF. DNA for the CDR3: TGCGCCAGCAGCATAGACAGTCAGGCGCCCTACGAGCAGTACTTC.

The genes are TRBV28 and TRBJ2-7, with 8 bases lining up with TRBD1. CDR3 length equals 15 residues. With V trimmed by 4 bases and J by 3 bases, 8 bases remained unmatched. Germline CDR1 is MDHEN and CDR2 is SYDVKM. The CDR3: CASSSPGQGFYEQYF. The CDR3 coding sequence is TGTGCCAGCAGTTCCCCAGGACAGGGATTCTACGAGCAGTACTTC.

The chain combines TRBV15 with TRBJ2-1; TRBD2 matches 14 bases. J gave up 10 bases and V 4 bases, and 6 bases lay outside the gene matches. This CDR3 has 15 residues. Germline V gives CDR1 LNHNV, CDR2 YYDKDF (reference sequence). CDR3 in amino acids: CATSNQGLAGGEQFF. CDR3 DNA: TGTGCCACCAGCAACCAAGGACTAGCGGGGGGCGAGCAGTTCTTC.

The chain is built from TRBV3-1 and TRBJ2-1; the match to TRBD2 covers 8 bases. V shed 4 bases, J shed 3 bases, and the junction held 5 bases outside the gene matches. Germline-derived CDR1 and CDR2 are LGHDT and YNNKEL (reference sequence). The CDR3 consists of 15 residues. The CDR3 region is CASSPWRGVYNEQFF. CDR3 sequence (DNA): TGTGCCAGCAGCCCCTGGCGGGGGGTCTACAATGAGCAGTTCTTC.

The rearrangement joins TRBV7-9 to TRBJ1-5; 7 bases align to TRBD1. V shed 5 bases, J shed 6 bases, and the junction held 19 bases outside the gene matches. This CDR3 is 18 amino acids long. Germline CDR1 is SEHNR and CDR2 is FQNEAQ (reference sequence). CDR3 bases: TGTGCCAGCAGCCCTTCACACATACAGGGGATTGTCACTCAGCCCCAGCATTTT. Its protein product is CASSPSHIQGIVTQPQHF. The variable domain in full, with the rest retrieved from reference TRBV7-9 and TRBJ1-5, is DTGVSQNPRHKITKRGQNVTFRCDPISEHNRLYWYRQTLGQGPEFLTYFQNEAQLEKSRLLSDRFSAERPKGSFSTLEIQRTEQGDSAMYLCASSPSHIQGIVTQPQHFGDGTRLSIL.